This T cell receptor beta chain was recovered during a study of T cells after yellow fever vaccination. Findings and caveats of the study: Clonotypes appearing in both CD4 and CD8 compartments existed, and their share was small. After the booster, around 95% of CD4 and around nine tenths of CD8 primary-response clones were re-detected.

They built TCR cDNA with 5'RACE template switching, a step that put in a universal primer site and UMIs. A single record per CDR3 protein comes from TCRdb applying MiXCR to the 5' RACE reads. The sample contains 500,000 to 650,000 distinct CDR3 sequences, around 17% of which appear only once. Trimming at V came to 3 bases and at J to 7 bases, leaving 8 bases not matched to a gene. The CDR3 length is 15 residues. The V gene's germline CDR1 is SGHTA and CDR2 FQGNSA. About this clonotype itself: Its antigen is as yet unknown.

The chain links TRBV7-2 to TRBJ2-2; 7 bases match TRBD2. The sequences come from PBMCs, collected 5 days after the first yellow fever vaccination. The receptor was derived from a man between 18 and 35 years old who received the YFV17D yellow fever vaccine. The DNA of the CDR3 is TGTGCCAGCAGCTTGAGGGCGGGGGAGCGCGGGGAGCTGTTTTTT. This gives the protein CASSLRAGERGELFF.